This TCR beta chain comes out of a study of cytomegalovirus exposure and HLA in healthy donors. Study-wide results and caveats: When presence/absence was analysed, sequencing depth was taken to be roughly uniform across donors.

The PCR used 60 Vbeta and 13 Jbeta primers. Sequencing used immunoSEQ multiplex PCR; TCRdb keeps in-frame clones, though not all of them. The sample has some 120,000 clones, 75% to 85% seen once. As concerns this clone: Its matching antigen is unknown.

Germline CDR1 SGHNT, CDR2 YYREEE (reference sequence). CDR3 length equals 15 residues. Germline trimming cut 0 bases from V and 6 bases from J; bases unmatched to any gene: 6. The sample consisted of PBMCs. This clonotype originated in a man in his forties in good health and CMV-seronegative. This chain connects TRBV5-4 to TRBJ2-1, with 7 positions matching TRBD1. In DNA, the CDR3 is TGTGCCAGCAGCTTGGGACAGGGTGAGGGCAATGAGCAGTTCTTC. Its translation: CASSLGQGEGNEQFF.